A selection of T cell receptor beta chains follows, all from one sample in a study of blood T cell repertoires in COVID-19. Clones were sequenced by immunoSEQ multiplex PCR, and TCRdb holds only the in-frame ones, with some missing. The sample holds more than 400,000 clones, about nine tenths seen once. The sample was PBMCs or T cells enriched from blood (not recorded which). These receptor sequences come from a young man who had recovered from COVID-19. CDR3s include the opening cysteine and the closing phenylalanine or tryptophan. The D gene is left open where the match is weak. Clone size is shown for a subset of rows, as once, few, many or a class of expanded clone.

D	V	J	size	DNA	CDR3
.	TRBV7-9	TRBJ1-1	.	TGTGCCAGCAGCTCTCAACGGGGTAACACTGAAGCTTTCTTT	CASSSQRGNTEAFF
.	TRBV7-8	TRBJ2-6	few	TGTGCCAGCAGCTTAACTTTCCTTTCCTCTGGGGCCAACGTCCTGACTTTC	CASSLTFLSSGANVLTF
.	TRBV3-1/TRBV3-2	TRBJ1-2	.	TGTGCCAGCAGCCAAGTGGGTAGGACAAAAGAACATGGCTACACCTTC	CASSQVGRTKEHGYTF
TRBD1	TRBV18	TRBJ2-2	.	TGTGCCAGCTCACCACTTGGGACAGGGAACACCGGGGAGCTGTTTTTT	CASSPLGTGNTGELFF
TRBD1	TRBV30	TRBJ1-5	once	TGTGCCTGGAGTGTGGGACAGGGTCGGAGTAGCAATCAGCCCCAGCATTTT	CAWSVGQGRSSNQPQHF
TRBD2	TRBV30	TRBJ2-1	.	TGTGCCTGGAGGACTAGCGGGAGGAAGACCAATGAGCAGTTCTTC	CAWRTSGRKTNEQFF
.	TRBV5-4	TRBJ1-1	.	TGTGCCAGCAGCTTGGGCCCCGTCCTACGGAGCACTGAAGCTTTCTTT	CASSLGPVLRSTEAFF
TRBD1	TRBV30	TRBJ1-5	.	TGTGCCTGGAGTCAGGGGGCCAATCAGCCCCAGCATTTT	CAWSQGANQPQHF
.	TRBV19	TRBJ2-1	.	TGTGCCAGTAGTACCCACCGGGACTTAAACAATGAGCAGTTCTTC	CASSTHRDLNNEQFF
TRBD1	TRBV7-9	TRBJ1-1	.	TGTGCCAGCAGCTTTTATACTACAGGGGGCACTGAAGCTTTCTTT	CASSFYTTGGTEAFF
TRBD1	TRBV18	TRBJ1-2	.	TGTGCCAGCTCACCGGACAGGGCTAACCCATATGGCTACACCTTC	CASSPDRANPYGYTF
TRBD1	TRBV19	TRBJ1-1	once	TGTGCCAGTAGTATAGGGTCAGGGGGCGCATTGGACACTGAAGCTTTCTTT	CASSIGSGGALDTEAFF
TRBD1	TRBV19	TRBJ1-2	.	TGTGCCAGTGGGACAGGGTCCGACTATGGCTACACCTTC	CASGTGSDYGYTF
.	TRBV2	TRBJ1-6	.	TGTGCCAGCAGTGAAGATAGCGCCTCACCCCTCCACTTT	CASSEDSASPLHF
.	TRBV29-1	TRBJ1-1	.	TGCAGCGTGGAAGAATTTAGCACTGAAGCTTTCTTT	CSVEEFSTEAFF
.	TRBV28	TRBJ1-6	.	TGTGCCAGCAATCGGCAGGGGTACATGCTCTTATATAATTCACCCCTCCACTTT	CASNRQGYMLLYNSPLHF
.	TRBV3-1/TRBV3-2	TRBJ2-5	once	TGTGCCAGCAGCCAAGTAGCAGAGACCCAGTACTTC	CASSQVAETQYF
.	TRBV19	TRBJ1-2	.	TGTGCCAGTAGGGCCCTCCGGGATCAATATGGCTACACCTTC	CASRALRDQYGYTF
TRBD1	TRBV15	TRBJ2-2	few	TGTGCCACCAGCAGAGGGGGGACAGGGAACACCGGGGAGCTGTTTTTT	CATSRGGTGNTGELFF
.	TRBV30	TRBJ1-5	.	TGTGCCTGGGGTCTTAGCAATCAGCCCCAGCATTTT	CAWGLSNQPQHF
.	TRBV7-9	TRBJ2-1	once	TGTGCCAGCAGCTTAGCGGGAGGCGGAAATGAGCAGTTCTTC	CASSLAGGGNEQFF
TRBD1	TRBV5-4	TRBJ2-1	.	TGTGCCAGCAGCTTCGAGGGACAGGGCTCCTACAATGAGCAGTTCTTC	CASSFEGQGSYNEQFF
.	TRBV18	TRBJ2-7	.	TGTGCCAGCTCACCACAGAGAGCCTACGAGCAGTACTTC	CASSPQRAYEQYF
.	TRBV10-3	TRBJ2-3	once	TGTGCCATCTCCTCAGGGAGGTCCACAGATACGCAGTATTTT	CAISSGRSTDTQYF
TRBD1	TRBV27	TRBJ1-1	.	TGTGCCAGCAGTACTGGGACAGGGGATCACGCTGAAGCTTTCTTT	CASSTGTGDHAEAFF
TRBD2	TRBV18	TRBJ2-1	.	TGTGCCAGCCACCGGGACAGCGGGGGGCCCCGTGAGCAGTTCTTC	CASHRDSGGPREQFF
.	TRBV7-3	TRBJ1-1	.	TGTGCCAGCAGCTTAAGGGGTAAAACAGGGCCGTCAGAAGCTTTCTTT	CASSLRGKTGPSEAFF
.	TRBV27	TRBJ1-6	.	TGTGCCAGCAGTTTATCGATTCGACAGTTTAATTCACCCCTCCACTTT	CASSLSIRQFNSPLHF
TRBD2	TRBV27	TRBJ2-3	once	TGTGCCAGCAGTTTTCTAGCGGAGTCACGGGATACGCAGTATTTT	CASSFLAESRDTQYF
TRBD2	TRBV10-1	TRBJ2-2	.	TGCGCCAGCAGTGCACTAGCGGGAATCGGGGAGCTGTTTTTT	CASSALAGIGELFF
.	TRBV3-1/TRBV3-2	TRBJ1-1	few	TGTGCCAGCAGCCAGGACAATGGGAACACTGAAGCTTTCTTT	CASSQDNGNTEAFF
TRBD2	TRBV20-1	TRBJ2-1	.	TGCAGTGCTAGTTGGCCACTAGCGGGAGGGAACTCCTACAATGAGCAGTTCTTC	CSASWPLAGGNSYNEQFF
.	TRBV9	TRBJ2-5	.	TGTGCCAGCAGCGTAACGGGAACGGCTAAAGAGACCCAGTACTTC	CASSVTGTAKETQYF
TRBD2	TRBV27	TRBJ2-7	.	TGTGCCAGCAGTTTCCTATCTGGAGGACTAGCGGGGGCCTACGAGCAGTACTTC	CASSFLSGGLAGAYEQYF
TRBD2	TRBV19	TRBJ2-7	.	TGTGCCAGTACTGAGAGCGGGAGGGCCCGGGGGGAGCAGTACTTC	CASTESGRARGEQYF
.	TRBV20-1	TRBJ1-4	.	TGCAGTGCCCGGAGTGGGGGGGAACTGTTTTTT	CSARSGGELFF
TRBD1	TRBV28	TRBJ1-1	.	TGTGCCAGCAGTCCCGCTAGACAGGGTTGGAACACTGAAGCTTTCTTT	CASSPARQGWNTEAFF
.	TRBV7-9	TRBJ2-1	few	TGTGCCAGCAGCTTAGGGGGGCCCAATGAGCAGTTCTTC	CASSLGGPNEQFF
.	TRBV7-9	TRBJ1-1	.	TGTGCCAGCAGCTTGAAGCCAGGAACTGAAGCTTTCTTT	CASSLKPGTEAFF
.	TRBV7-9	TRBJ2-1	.	TGTGCCAGCAGCTTAGCGCAGGCGACGCGACGTCATGAGCAGTTCTTC	CASSLAQATRRHEQFF
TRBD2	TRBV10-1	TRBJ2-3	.	TGCGCCAGCAGTGATAGAAAGCGGGAGGGCCAGGATACGCAGTATTTT	CASSDRKREGQDTQYF
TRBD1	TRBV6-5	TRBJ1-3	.	TGTGCCAGCAAGACAGGGCGTTCTGGAAACACCATATATTTT	CASKTGRSGNTIYF
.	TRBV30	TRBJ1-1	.	TGTGCCTGGACCGGACAGCTGAACACTGAAGCTTTCTTT	CAWTGQLNTEAFF
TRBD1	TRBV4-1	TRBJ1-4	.	TGCGCCAGCAGCCAACCCGGGACAGGGGGCGTAAAAAATGAAAAACTGTTTTTT	CASSQPGTGGVKNEKLFF
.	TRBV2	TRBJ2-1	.	TGTGCCAGCAGCCCCGTGGGGGGGGGCCGCAATGAGCAGTTCTTC	CASSPVGGGRNEQFF
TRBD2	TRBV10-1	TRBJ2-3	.	TGCGCCAGCAGTGAGTCAAGCGGGAGAACAGATACGCAGTATTTT	CASSESSGRTDTQYF
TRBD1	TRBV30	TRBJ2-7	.	TGTGCCTGGAGGGACCGGGACAGGGGTCTGAGAGAGCAGTACTTC	CAWRDRDRGLREQYF
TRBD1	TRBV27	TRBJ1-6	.	TGTGCCAGCAGTTCCTCCGGGACAGGACCTAATTCACCCCTCCACTTT	CASSSSGTGPNSPLHF
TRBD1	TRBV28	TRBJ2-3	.	TGTGCCAGCAGTCGGACAGGGACTGGGACAGATACGCAGTATTTT	CASSRTGTGTDTQYF
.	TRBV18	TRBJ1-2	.	TGTGCCAGCTCACCCCCCAGGTCAGGGAATGGCTACACCTTC	CASSPPRSGNGYTF
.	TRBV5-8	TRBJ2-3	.	TGTGCCAGCAGCTCGGACAGTTCCCCAGATACGCAGTATTTT	CASSSDSSPDTQYF
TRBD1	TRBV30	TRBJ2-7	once	TGTGCCTGGAGTGTATCCGACAGGGTAGGGCAGTACTTC	CAWSVSDRVGQYF
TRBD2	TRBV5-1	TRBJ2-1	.	TGCGCCAGCAGCTTGCCGGCTAGCGGCCATGAGCAGTTCTTC	CASSLPASGHEQFF
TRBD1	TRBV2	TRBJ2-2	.	TGTGCCAGCATGACAGGGACGAACACCGGGGAGCTGTTTTTT	CASMTGTNTGELFF
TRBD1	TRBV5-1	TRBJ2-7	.	TGCGCCAGCAGCTTGGTTCCGGGACAGGAATCCTACGAGCAGTACTTC	CASSLVPGQESYEQYF